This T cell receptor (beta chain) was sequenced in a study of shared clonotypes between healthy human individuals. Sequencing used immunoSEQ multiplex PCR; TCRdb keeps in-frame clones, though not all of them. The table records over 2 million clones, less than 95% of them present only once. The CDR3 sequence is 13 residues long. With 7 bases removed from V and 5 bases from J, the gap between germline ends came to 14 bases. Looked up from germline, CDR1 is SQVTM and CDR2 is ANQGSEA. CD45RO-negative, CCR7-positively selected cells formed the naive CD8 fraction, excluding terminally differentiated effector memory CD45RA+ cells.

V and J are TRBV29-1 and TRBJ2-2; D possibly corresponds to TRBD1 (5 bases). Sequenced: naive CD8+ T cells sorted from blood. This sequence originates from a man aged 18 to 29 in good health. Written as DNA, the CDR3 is TGCAGCGGTGACAGTTCGGGTACCGGGGAGCTGTTTTTT. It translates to CSGDSSGTGELFF.